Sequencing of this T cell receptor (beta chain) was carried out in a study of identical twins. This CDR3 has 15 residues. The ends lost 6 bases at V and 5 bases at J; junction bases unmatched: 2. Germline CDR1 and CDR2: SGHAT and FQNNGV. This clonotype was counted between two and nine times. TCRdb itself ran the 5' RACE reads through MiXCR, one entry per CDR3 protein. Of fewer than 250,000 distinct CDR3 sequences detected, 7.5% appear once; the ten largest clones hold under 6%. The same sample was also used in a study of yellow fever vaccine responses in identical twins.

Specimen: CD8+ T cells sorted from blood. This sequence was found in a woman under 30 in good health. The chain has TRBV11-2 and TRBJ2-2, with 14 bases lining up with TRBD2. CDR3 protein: CASSRTSGRTGELFF. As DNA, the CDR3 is TGTGCCAGCAGTCGGACTAGCGGGAGGACCGGGGAGCTGTTTTTT.